The rows below give T cell receptor beta chains drawn from one sample of a study of Ad26.COV2.S vaccination and SARS-CoV-2 variants. TCRdb's table, derived via immunoSEQ multiplex PCR, lists solely in-frame clones and lacks some. The table lists a few hundred thousand clones, over 75% of them singletons, with roughly 4% in the top ten. The source was peripheral blood, collected in a trial of Ad26.COV2.S vaccine versus placebo. Receptors were obtained from a person between 18 and 65 years old who received the Ad26.COV2.S COVID-19 vaccine or a placebo. CDR3s include the opening cysteine and the closing phenylalanine or tryptophan. The D gene is left open where the match is weak. Clone size appears in some rows only: once, few, many, or a class for an expanded clone.

j_gene	v_gene	d_gene	abundance	CDR3nt	CDR3aa
TRBJ2-6	TRBV19	.	.	TGTGCCAGTAGGGCTGATTACTCTGGGGCCAACGTCCTGACTTTC	CASRADYSGANVLTF
TRBJ1-6	TRBV9	.	.	TGTGCCAGCAGCGGCCAGGGTTCACCCCTCCACTTT	CASSGQGSPLHF
TRBJ2-1	TRBV10-1	.	.	TGCGCCAGCAGTGAGGCACCCTCACAGGGATTGGGTAATGAGCAGTTCTTC	CASSEAPSQGLGNEQFF
TRBJ2-7	TRBV3-1/TRBV3-2	.	.	TGTGCCAGCAGCCCCGAGTTAAGGGACTCCTACGAGCAGTACTTC	CASSPELRDSYEQYF
TRBJ2-6	TRBV5-1	.	.	TGCGCCAGCAGCGCGGGACTGACCTCTGTGGCCAACGTCCTGACTTTC	CASSAGLTSVANVLTF
TRBJ1-1	TRBV2	TRBD1	.	TGTGCCAGCAGTGCCAGGGGGCGCTCGGGGAACACTGAAGCTTTCTTT	CASSARGRSGNTEAFF
TRBJ2-7	TRBV4-1	TRBD2	.	TGCGCCAGCAGCCAAAGCCTCAGGACTAGCGGGGGGCCAGCCTACGAGCAGTACTTC	CASSQSLRTSGGPAYEQYF
TRBJ2-3	TRBV5-1	.	once	TGCGCCAGCAGCTTCGGGTCAGCCACCTTTTTT	CASSFGSATFF
TRBJ1-2	TRBV19	.	.	TGTGCCAGTAGTAATTTCGACCAGAGGGACGGCTACACCTTC	CASSNFDQRDGYTF
TRBJ2-7	TRBV11-2	TRBD1	.	TGTGCCAGCAGCTTCAACAGGGGGGACGAGCAGTACTTC	CASSFNRGDEQYF
TRBJ1-1	TRBV28	.	.	TGTGCCAGCAGTACCCCCGGGGCAATGAACACTGAAGCTTTCTTT	CASSTPGAMNTEAFF
TRBJ1-5	TRBV30	TRBD1	.	TGTGCCGGGGGGAAAGGACAGGGGATCAATCAGCCCCAGCATTTT	CAGGKGQGINQPQHF
TRBJ1-1	TRBV6-5	.	once	TGTGCCAGCAGTTACTCTCTGGGGACTGAAGCTTTCTTT	CASSYSLGTEAFF
TRBJ2-7	TRBV6-6	TRBD1	.	TGTGCCAGCAGTCCCCGACAGGGGGGGACCTACGAGCAGTACTTC	CASSPRQGGTYEQYF
TRBJ1-5	TRBV6-2/TRBV6-3	.	.	TGTGCCAGCAGTTACAGGGGTAATCAGCCCCAGCATTTT	CASSYRGNQPQHF